This T cell receptor (beta chain) was identified during a study of control samples from healthy donors and cancer patients. Method: immunoSEQ multiplex PCR; TCRdb's copy keeps in-frame clones and lacks some. Here the sample spans approximately 70,000 clones, less than 95% being singletons. Germline loops: CDR1 MNHEY, CDR2 SVGAGI. Unmatched junction bases numbered 7, after V lost 6 bases and J lost 6 bases. CDR3 size: 14 residues. This clonotype was sampled from a woman aged 45-60 years with colorectal cancer. The sequenced sample consisted of PBMCs. The chain carries TRBV6-5 and TRBJ1-5, with 8 bases aligning to TRBD1. CDR3 sequence (DNA): TGTGCCAGCAGGCAGACAGGGGCGGCTCAGCCCCAGCATTTT. It translates to CASRQTGAAQPQHF.